This T cell receptor beta chain was obtained from a study of OX40 agonist ivuxolimab in advanced cancers. Study as a whole: It was ivuxolimab, an agonistic anti-OX40 (CD134) antibody, that patients were treated with.

Assay: immunoSEQ multiplex PCR; the TCRdb copy retains only in-frame clones and omits some. The sample records fewer than 100,000 clones, more than 80% being singletons. This clonotype originated in an adult with an advanced solid tumor such as melanoma, head and neck, liver or kidney cancer. Sequences were derived from CD4+ or CD8+ T cells sorted from blood, sampled in a trial of the OX40 agonist ivuxolimab.

The CDR3 DNA reads as TGTGCCAGCAGCCCACGGACACGGTTAGCCTACGGCTACACCTTC. It yields the protein CASSPRTRLAYGYTF. The chain links TRBV11-2 to TRBJ1-2, with TRBD1 as a possible D gene (5 bases). The length of the CDR3 is 15 residues. V lost 5 bases and J 8 bases, leaving 21 bases between the germline ends. The V gene's germline CDR1 is SGHAT and CDR2 FQNNGV. Full variable domain (remainder filled in from reference TRBV11-2 and TRBJ1-2): EAGVAQSPRYKIIEKRQSVAFWCNPISGHATLYWYQQILGQGPKLLIQFQNNGVVDDSQLPKDRFSAERLKGVDSTLKIQPAKLEDSAVYLCASSPRTRLAYGYTFGSGTRLTVV.